This is a list of T cell receptor beta chains from one sample in a study of Ad26.COV2.S vaccination and SARS-CoV-2 variants. Data came from immunoSEQ multiplex PCR; TCRdb stores just in-frame clones and leaves some out. The sample has hundreds of thousands of clones; more than 80% are singletons. The sample in question was peripheral blood, obtained in a trial of Ad26.COV2.S vaccine versus placebo. These receptors originate from a person between 18 and 59 years old who received the Ad26.COV2.S COVID-19 vaccine or a placebo. Each CDR3 is given with its conserved first and last residue. The D gene is left open where the match is weak. Part of the rows lack a size; the others show once, few, many or a class for expanded clones.

CDR3aa | CDR3nt | abundance | v_gene | d_gene | j_gene
CASSTRGVSSGANVLTF | TGTGCCAGCAGCACCCGGGGGGTAAGCTCTGGGGCCAACGTCCTGACTTTC | - | TRBV7-2 | TRBD2 | TRBJ2-6
CASSDQDRAGSQPQHF | TGTGCCAGCAGTGATCAAGACAGGGCAGGGAGTCAGCCCCAGCATTTT | - | TRBV6-1 | TRBD1 | TRBJ1-5
CASSQTGSYAHSNQPQHF | TGTGCCAGCAGCCAGACAGGCAGCTATGCTCATAGCAATCAGCCCCAGCATTTT | - | TRBV3-1/TRBV3-2 | - | TRBJ1-5
CASGDLSNQPQHF | TGTGCCAGCGGGGACCTTAGCAATCAGCCCCAGCATTTT | - | TRBV6-5 | - | TRBJ1-5
CASSTPTSQSYEQYF | TGTGCCAGTAGTACCCCGACTAGCCAGTCCTACGAGCAGTACTTC | - | TRBV19 | TRBD2 | TRBJ2-7
CASSIGTGNYEQYF | TGTGCCAGTAGTATTGGGACAGGGAACTACGAGCAGTACTTC | - | TRBV19 | TRBD1 | TRBJ2-7
CASRWTGDSYGYTF | TGTGCCAGCAGATGGACAGGCGATTCCTATGGCTACACCTTC | - | TRBV2 | TRBD1 | TRBJ1-2
CSVRTGGRYGYTF | TGCAGCGTCCGGACAGGGGGCCGCTATGGCTACACCTTC | - | TRBV29-1 | TRBD1 | TRBJ1-2
CASSPRTEGTEAFF | TGTGCCAGCAGCCCCAGAACGGAGGGCACTGAAGCTTTCTTT | - | TRBV9 | - | TRBJ1-1
CASSAWNTDYEQYF | TGTGCCAGCAGCGCCTGGAACACAGACTACGAGCAGTACTTC | once | TRBV6-5 | - | TRBJ2-7
CASSEYRTATYGYTF | TGTGCCAGCAGTGAGTATCGGACAGCCACTTATGGCTACACCTTC | - | TRBV6-1 | - | TRBJ1-2
CASSNNEQFF | TGTGCCAGCTCTAACAATGAGCAGTTCTTC | - | TRBV7-8 | - | TRBJ2-1
CASSFMSGGYEQYF | TGTGCCAGCAGCTTCATGTCGGGAGGGTACGAGCAGTACTTC | - | TRBV7-2 | TRBD2 | TRBJ2-7
CASSDRGLGEKLFF | TGTGCCAGCAGTGACAGGGGGTTGGGTGAAAAACTGTTTTTT | few | TRBV2 | TRBD1 | TRBJ1-4
CASARGVSGTDTQYF | TGTGCTAGTGCCCGAGGGGTCTCGGGCACAGATACGCAGTATTTT | - | TRBV12-5 | - | TRBJ2-3
CASSYSKGKTENIQYF | TGTGCCAGCAGTTACTCGAAAGGCAAAACGGAAAACATTCAGTACTTC | - | TRBV6-2/TRBV6-3 | - | TRBJ2-4
CASSVAGLAGTDTQYF | TGTGCCAGCAGCGTAGCAGGTCTAGCGGGGACAGATACGCAGTATTTT | - | TRBV9 | TRBD2 | TRBJ2-3
CASSAISGNYGYTF | TGTGCCAGTAGTGCAATCAGTGGAAACTATGGCTACACCTTC | many | TRBV2 | - | TRBJ1-2
CAISESTSPRGYTF | TGTGCCATCAGTGAGTCTACCAGCCCCAGGGGCTACACCTTC | - | TRBV10-3 | - | TRBJ1-2
CASKKTGVITEAFF | TGTGCCAGCAAGAAAACAGGGGTCATCACTGAAGCTTTCTTT | - | TRBV7-2 | TRBD1 | TRBJ1-1
CASSVGTSGGPFSYEQYF | TGCGCCAGCAGTGTCGGGACTAGCGGGGGGCCTTTCTCGTACGAGCAGTACTTC | - | TRBV5-1 | TRBD2 | TRBJ2-7
CASSLAYQGSSTDTQYF | TGTGCCAGCAGCCTAGCCTACCAGGGGTCTAGCACAGATACGCAGTATTTT | - | TRBV7-9 | - | TRBJ2-3
CASSSQANEQFF | TGTGCCAGCAGCTCACAGGCGAATGAGCAGTTCTTC | - | TRBV7-9 | - | TRBJ2-1
CASFIGAANTEAFF | TGCGCCAGCTTCATTGGGGCAGCGAACACTGAAGCTTTCTTT | - | TRBV5-1 | - | TRBJ1-1
CSVPPSRGQTDTQYF | TGCAGTGTTCCCCCCAGCAGGGGACAAACAGATACGCAGTATTTT | - | TRBV29-1 | - | TRBJ2-3
CASRLDTWEYF | TGTGCCAGCAGGCTAGACACATGGGAGTACTTC | - | TRBV6-5 | - | TRBJ2-7
CASSAGGNTGELFF | TGTGCCAGTAGTGCAGGGGGAAACACCGGGGAGCTGTTTTTT | - | TRBV19 | TRBD1 | TRBJ2-2
CASSPMENTGELFF | TGTGCCAGCTCACCAATGGAGAACACCGGGGAGCTGTTTTTT | - | TRBV18 | - | TRBJ2-2
CASSMEGIYGYTF | TGTGCCAGTAGTATGGAGGGTATCTATGGCTACACCTTC | - | TRBV19 | - | TRBJ1-2
CASSIMYRQGTEKLFF | TGTGCCAGTAGTATTATGTATCGACAGGGGACGGAAAAACTGTTTTTT | - | TRBV19 | TRBD1 | TRBJ1-4
CASSQLGLSNEQFF | TGCGCCAGCAGCCAATTGGGACTCTCAAATGAGCAGTTCTTC | - | TRBV4-3 | - | TRBJ2-1
CASSYSGRDQPQHF | TGTGCCAGCAGTTACTCAGGGAGGGATCAGCCCCAGCATTTT | - | TRBV6-5 | - | TRBJ1-5
CASSPGTLRGYTF | TGTGCCAGCAGCCCCGGGACACTACGGGGCTACACCTTC | - | TRBV3-1/TRBV3-2 | - | TRBJ1-2
CASSLGVGSGSTGELFF | TGTGCCAGCAGCTTAGGCGTCGGTAGCGGGAGTACCGGGGAGCTGTTTTTT | - | TRBV7-9 | TRBD2 | TRBJ2-2
CASSLGWTEAFF | TGTGCCAGCAGCTTGGGGTGGACTGAAGCTTTCTTT | - | TRBV5-4 | - | TRBJ1-1
CASSQDGKTEAFF | TGCGCCAGCAGCCAAGATGGGAAAACTGAAGCTTTCTTT | - | TRBV4-3 | - | TRBJ1-1
CASSLRVGGSNEQFF | TGCGCCAGCAGCTTGAGGGTAGGGGGGTCTAATGAGCAGTTCTTC | once | TRBV5-1 | - | TRBJ2-1
CAISVEFRRGDVYGYTF | TGTGCCATCAGTGTCGAGTTCCGGCGGGGGGATGTCTATGGCTACACCTTC | - | TRBV10-3 | - | TRBJ1-2
CASSVDPDRGLNTEAFF | TGTGCCAGCAGCGTAGACCCGGACAGGGGGCTTAATACTGAAGCTTTCTTT | - | TRBV9 | TRBD1 | TRBJ1-1